This T cell receptor (beta chain) was recorded in a study of shared clonotypes between healthy human individuals. The germline V gene has CDR1 MNHNS and CDR2 SASEGT. Trimming took 3 bases from V and 2 from J, leaving 16 bases between them. The CDR3 runs 16 residues. TCRdb's copy holds only in-frame clones and misses some; the assay was immunoSEQ multiplex PCR. The table has a few million clones, around nine tenths seen once. The rearrangement joins TRBV6-1 to TRBJ1-2; D gene unclear. The sequence was obtained from a man younger than 35 in good health. Sequencing was carried out using naive CD4+ T cells sorted from blood. Subset here: CD45RA+ positively selected. The CDR3 region has the DNA TGTGCCAGCAGTGATCGGAGGGTAGGAGGGAACTATGGCTACACCTTC. Amino acid sequence: CASSDRRVGGNYGYTF.